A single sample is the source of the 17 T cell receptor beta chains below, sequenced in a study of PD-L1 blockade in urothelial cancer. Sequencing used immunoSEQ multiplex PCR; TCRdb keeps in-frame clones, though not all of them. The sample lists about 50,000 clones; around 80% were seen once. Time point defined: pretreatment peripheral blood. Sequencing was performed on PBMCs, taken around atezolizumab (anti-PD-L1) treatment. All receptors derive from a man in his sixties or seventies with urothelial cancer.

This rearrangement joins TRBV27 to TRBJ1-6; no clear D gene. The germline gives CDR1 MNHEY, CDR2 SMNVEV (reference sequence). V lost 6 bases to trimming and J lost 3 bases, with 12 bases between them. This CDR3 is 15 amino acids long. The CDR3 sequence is CASRGGWNYNSPLHF. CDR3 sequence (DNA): TGTGCCAGCAGGGGAGGGTGGAACTATAATTCACCCCTCCACTTT.

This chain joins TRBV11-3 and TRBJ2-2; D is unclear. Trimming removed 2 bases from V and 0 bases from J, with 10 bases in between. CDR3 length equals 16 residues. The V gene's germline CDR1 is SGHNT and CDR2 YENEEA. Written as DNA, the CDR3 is TGTGCCAGCAGCTTAAGGCAGGCCGCGAACACCGGGGAGCTGTTTTTT. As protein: CASSLRQAANTGELFF.

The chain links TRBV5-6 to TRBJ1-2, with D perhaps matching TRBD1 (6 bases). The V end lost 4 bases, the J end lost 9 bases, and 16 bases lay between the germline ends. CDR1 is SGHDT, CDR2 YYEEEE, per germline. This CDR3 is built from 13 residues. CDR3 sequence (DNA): TGTGCCAGCAGCAAGACAGGAATGTTGAGCTACACCTTC. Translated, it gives CASSKTGMLSYTF.

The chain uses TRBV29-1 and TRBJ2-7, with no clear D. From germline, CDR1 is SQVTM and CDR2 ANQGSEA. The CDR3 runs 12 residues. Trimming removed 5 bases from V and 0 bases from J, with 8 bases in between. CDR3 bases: TGCAGCGTTAATCCCAGCTCCTACGAGCAGTACTTC. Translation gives CSVNPSSYEQYF.

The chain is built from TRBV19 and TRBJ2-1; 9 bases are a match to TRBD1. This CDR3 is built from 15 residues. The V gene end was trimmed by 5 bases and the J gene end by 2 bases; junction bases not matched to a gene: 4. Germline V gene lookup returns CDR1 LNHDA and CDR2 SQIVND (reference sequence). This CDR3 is CASSGDRVTYNEQFF. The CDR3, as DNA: TGTGCCAGTAGTGGGGACAGGGTCACCTACAATGAGCAGTTCTTC.

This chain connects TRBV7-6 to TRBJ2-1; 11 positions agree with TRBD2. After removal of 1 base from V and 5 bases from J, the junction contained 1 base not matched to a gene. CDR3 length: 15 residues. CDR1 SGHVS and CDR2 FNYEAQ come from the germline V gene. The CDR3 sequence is CASSLGGLADNEQFF. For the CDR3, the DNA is TGTGCCAGCAGCTTAGGGGGACTAGCGGACAATGAGCAGTTCTTC.

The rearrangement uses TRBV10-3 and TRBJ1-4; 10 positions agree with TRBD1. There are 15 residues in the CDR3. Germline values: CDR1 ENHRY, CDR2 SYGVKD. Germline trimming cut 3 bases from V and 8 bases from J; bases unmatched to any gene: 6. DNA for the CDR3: TGTGCCATCAGTGACCCTGGACAGGGGGAGGAAAAACTGTTTTTT. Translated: CAISDPGQGEEKLFF.

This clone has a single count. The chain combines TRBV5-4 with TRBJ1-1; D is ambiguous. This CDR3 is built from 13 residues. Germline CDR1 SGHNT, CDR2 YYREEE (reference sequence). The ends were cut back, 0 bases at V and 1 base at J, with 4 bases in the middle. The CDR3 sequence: CASSLARNTEAFF. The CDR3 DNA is TGTGCCAGCAGCTTGGCCCGGAACACTGAAGCTTTCTTT.

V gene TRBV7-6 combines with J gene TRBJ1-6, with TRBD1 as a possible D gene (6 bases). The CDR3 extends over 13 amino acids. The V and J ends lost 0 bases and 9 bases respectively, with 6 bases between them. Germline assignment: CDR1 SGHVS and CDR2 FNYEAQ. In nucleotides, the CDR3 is TGTGCCAGCAGCTTAGCAGGGGGTTCACCCCTCCACTTT. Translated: CASSLAGGSPLHF.

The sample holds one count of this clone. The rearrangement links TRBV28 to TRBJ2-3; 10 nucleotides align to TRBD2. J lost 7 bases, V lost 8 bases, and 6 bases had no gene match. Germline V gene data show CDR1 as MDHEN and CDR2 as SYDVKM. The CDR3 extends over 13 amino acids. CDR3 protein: CASSQREGYTQYF. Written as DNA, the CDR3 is TGTGCCAGCTCCCAGCGGGAGGGGTATACGCAGTATTTT.

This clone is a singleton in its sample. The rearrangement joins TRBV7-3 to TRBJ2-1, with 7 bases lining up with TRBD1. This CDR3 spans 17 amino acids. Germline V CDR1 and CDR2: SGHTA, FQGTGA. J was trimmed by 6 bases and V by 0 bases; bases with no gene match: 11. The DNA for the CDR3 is TGTGCCAGCAGCTTAACGCCCAACAGGGGATACGTCAATGAGCAGTTCTTC. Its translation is CASSLTPNRGYVNEQFF.

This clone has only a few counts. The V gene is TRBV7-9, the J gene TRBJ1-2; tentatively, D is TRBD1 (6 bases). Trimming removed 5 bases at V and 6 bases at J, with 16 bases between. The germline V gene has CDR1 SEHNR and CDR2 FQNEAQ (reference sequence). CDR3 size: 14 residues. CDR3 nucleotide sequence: TGTGCCAGCAGCCAGGGGTTCGCCCCTGATGGCTACACCTTC. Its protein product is CASSQGFAPDGYTF.

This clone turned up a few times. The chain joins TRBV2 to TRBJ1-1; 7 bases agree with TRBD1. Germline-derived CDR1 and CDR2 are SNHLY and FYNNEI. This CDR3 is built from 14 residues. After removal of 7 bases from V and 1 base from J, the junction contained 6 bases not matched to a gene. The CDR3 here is CASMTGWGNTEAFF. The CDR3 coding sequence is TGTGCCAGCATGACAGGGTGGGGGAACACTGAAGCTTTCTTT.

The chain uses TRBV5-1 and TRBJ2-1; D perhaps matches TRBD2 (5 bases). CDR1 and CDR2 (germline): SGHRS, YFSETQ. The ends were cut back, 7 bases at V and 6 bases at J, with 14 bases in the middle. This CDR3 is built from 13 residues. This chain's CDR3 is CASGRDGVNEQFF. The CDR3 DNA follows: TGCGCCAGCGGCCGGGATGGGGTCAATGAGCAGTTCTTC.

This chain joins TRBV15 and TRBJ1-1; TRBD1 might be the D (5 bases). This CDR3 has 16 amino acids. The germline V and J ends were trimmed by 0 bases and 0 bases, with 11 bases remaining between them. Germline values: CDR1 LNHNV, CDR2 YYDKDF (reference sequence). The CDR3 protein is CATSRDFGTMNTEAFF. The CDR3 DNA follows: TGTGCCACCAGCAGAGATTTCGGGACTATGAACACTGAAGCTTTCTTT.

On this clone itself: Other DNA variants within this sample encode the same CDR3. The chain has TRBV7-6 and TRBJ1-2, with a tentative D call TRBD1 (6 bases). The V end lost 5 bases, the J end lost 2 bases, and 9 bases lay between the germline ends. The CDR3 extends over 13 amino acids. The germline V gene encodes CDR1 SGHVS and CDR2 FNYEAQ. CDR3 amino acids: CASSPGQNYGYTF. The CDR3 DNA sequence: TGTGCCAGCAGCCCCGGACAGAACTATGGCTACACCTTC.

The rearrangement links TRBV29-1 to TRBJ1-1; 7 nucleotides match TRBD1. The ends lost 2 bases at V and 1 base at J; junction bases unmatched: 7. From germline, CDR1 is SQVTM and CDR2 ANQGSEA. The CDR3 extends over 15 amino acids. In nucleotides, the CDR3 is TGCAGCGTTGAACCTCAGACAGGGTCGAACACTGAAGCTTTCTTT. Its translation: CSVEPQTGSNTEAFF.